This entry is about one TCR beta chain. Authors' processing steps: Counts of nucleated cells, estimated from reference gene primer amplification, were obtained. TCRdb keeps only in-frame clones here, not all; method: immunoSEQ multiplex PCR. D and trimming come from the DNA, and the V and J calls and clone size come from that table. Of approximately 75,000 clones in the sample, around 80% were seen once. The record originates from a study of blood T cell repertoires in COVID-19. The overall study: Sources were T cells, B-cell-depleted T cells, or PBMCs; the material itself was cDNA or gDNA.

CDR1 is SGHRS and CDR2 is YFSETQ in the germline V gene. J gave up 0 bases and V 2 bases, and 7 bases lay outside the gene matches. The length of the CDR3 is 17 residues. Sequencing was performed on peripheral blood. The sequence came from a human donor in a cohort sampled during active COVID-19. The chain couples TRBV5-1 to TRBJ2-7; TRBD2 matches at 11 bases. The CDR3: CASSFGLAGPHSYEQYF. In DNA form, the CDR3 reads TGCGCCAGCAGCTTCGGACTAGCGGGTCCACACTCCTACGAGCAGTACTTC.